This section outlines one T cell receptor (beta chain) sequence together with its context. Its target is unknown. The data stem from a study of tumor-infiltrating lymphocytes in localized non-small cell lung cancer. Broader study findings: Tumors had more T cell infiltration than uninvolved lung, per TCRbeta sequencing and CD3 counts.

Assay used: immunoSEQ multiplex PCR; TCRdb lists only in-frame clones, some missing. This sample has 9,500 to 14,000 clones; 84% occur once, and the top ten carry around 7.9%. Sequencing input: lung tumor tissue. The receptor was isolated from a human donor with non-small cell lung cancer.

The CDR3 bases are TGTGCCAGCAGCGGTGGACAGGGATCGCGGGGCGTTGAAGCTTTCTTT. It specifies CASSGGQGSRGVEAFF. This sequence joins TRBV9 and TRBJ1-1; TRBD1 matches at 8 bases. The germline gives CDR1 SGDLS, CDR2 YYNGEE. Losses at the gene ends were 3 bases for V and 7 bases for J; bases not matched to a gene: 14. This CDR3 contains 16 residues.